This paragraph covers one T cell receptor beta chain sequence. Its antigen is unidentified. This sample was taken from a study of long-term antiretroviral therapy in people with HIV. Findings and limits, study-wide: CDR3 length ranges were narrower in HIV repertoires than in controls.

Run at survey level, the immunoSEQ assay was version v3.0. About 35,000-55,000 T-cell genomes per sample were the sequencing target. Sequencing used immunoSEQ multiplex PCR; TCRdb keeps in-frame clones, though not all of them. The table has almost 35,000 clones, 80% to 90% seen once; the top ten hold about 4.6%. The CDR3 has 15 residues. V dropped 4 bases and J dropped 5; count of bases not matched to a gene: 7. The germline V gene encodes CDR1 MNHNS and CDR2 SASEGT. The TCR comes from a woman under 40 with HIV. The gene calls are TRBV6-1 and TRBJ1-5; TRBD1 matches 8 bases. The sample consisted of unsorted PBMCs, taken approximately 2.7 years before starting antiretroviral therapy. The CDR3 nucleotides are TGTGCCAGCAGTGGAGACAGGGGAGGTGATCAGCCCCAGCATTTT. Protein sequence: CASSGDRGGDQPQHF.